Below, 7 T cell receptor beta chains from the same sample are listed, as sequenced in a study of regulatory T cells in long-lasting Graves disease. iRepertoire HTBI primers and Arm-PCR of CDR3 regions built TCR beta libraries. TCRdb reprocessed the multiplex PCR reads with MiXCR, giving one entry per CDR3 protein. This table has about 660,000 distinct CDR3 sequences, around 30% appearing once. Indicated time point: persistent/refractory GD, antithyroid drugs over 5 years with positive TRAb. RNA from PBMCs was the source of the TCR library. Sequencing used peripheral blood mononuclear cells (PBMCs), obtained when the disease was refractory, from a patient treated with antithyroid drugs. These TCRs come from a female donor with Graves disease.

V usage is TRBV19 and J usage is TRBJ2-4; 10 nucleotides match TRBD1. V gave up 9 bases and J gave up 9 bases; unmatched junction bases: 20. The CDR3 length is 17 residues. Germline CDR1 LNHDA, CDR2 SQIVND (reference sequence). CDR3 sequence reads: CASSWGQGRTPRSIQYF. For the CDR3, the DNA is TGTGCCAGCTCGTGGGGACAGGGGCGCACTCCTCGTAGCATTCAGTACTTC.

The sample holds many counts of this clonotype. V and J are TRBV6-1 and TRBJ1-2, with D perhaps TRBD1 (6 bases). Germline assignment: CDR1 MNHNS and CDR2 SASEGT. Trimming cost V 5 bases and J 4 bases, with 17 bases left between them. The CDR3 is 15 amino acids. The CDR3 coding sequence is TGTGCCAGCAGTCTGAGCTCAGGGGCCATCTATGGCTACACCTTC. Translation: CASSLSSGAIYGYTF.

This clonotype was picked up a small number of times. J is TRBJ1-2 and V is TRBV28; D gene unclear. Germline assignment: CDR1 MDHEN and CDR2 SYDVKM. The ends were cut back, 5 bases at V and 4 bases at J, with 14 bases in the middle. CDR3 size: 14 residues. Written as DNA, the CDR3 is TGTGCCAGCAGTAAGAGAGGAGCGATCTATGGCTACACCTTC. Translating it yields CASSKRGAIYGYTF.

This clonotype was detected ten times or more. The chain combines TRBV2 with TRBJ1-5; 8 bases agree with TRBD1. There are 14 residues in the CDR3. The germline gives CDR1 SNHLY, CDR2 FYNNEI. The V gene end was trimmed by 4 bases and the J gene end by 1 base; junction bases not matched to a gene: 0. CDR3 sequence: CASSGQGSNQPQHF. The DNA for the CDR3 is TGTGCCAGCAGTGGACAGGGGAGCAATCAGCCCCAGCATTTT.

Points on this clonotype: This may come from a read error, since a much larger clone is one base off. This chain uses TRBV6-1 with TRBJ1-2, with 9 positions matching TRBD1. The ends lost 8 bases at V and 2 bases at J; junction bases unmatched: 3. Germline values: CDR1 MNHNS, CDR2 SASEGT. CDR3 size: 13 residues. The CDR3 DNA is TGTGCCAGCGGGGACAGGGCAAACTATGGCTACACCTTC. Translating it yields CASGDRANYGYTF.

V and J are TRBV7-3 and TRBJ2-2; 7 bases align to TRBD1. Germline CDR1 is SGHTA and CDR2 is FQGTGA. This CDR3 has 16 residues. Trimming cost V 7 bases and J 4 bases; bases outside gene matches: 12. Here the CDR3 DNA reads TGTGCCAGCAACCATAACAGGGGATCGGGCACCGGGGAGCTGTTTTTT. It codes for CASNHNRGSGTGELFF.

There are a few counts of this clonotype. In nucleotides, the CDR3 is TGTGCCAGCAGTGAATTGGGCAGGGTGGGCACTGAAGCTTTCTTT. It codes for CASSELGRVGTEAFF. V gene TRBV25-1 combines with J gene TRBJ1-1; D is perhaps TRBD1 (5 bases). In germline, CDR1 is MGHDK, CDR2 SYGVNS. V was clipped by 1 base and J by 4 bases, with 13 bases between them. The CDR3 is 15 residues long. Drawing the rest from reference TRBV25-1 and TRBJ1-1, the complete variable domain is EADIYQTPRYLVIGTGKKITLECSQTMGHDKMYWYQQDPGMELHLIHYSYGVNSTEKGDLSSESTVSRIRTEHFPLTLESARPSHTSQYLCASSELGRVGTEAFFGQGTRLTVV.